This TCR beta chain was documented in a study of control samples from healthy donors and cancer patients. The table came from immunoSEQ multiplex PCR; TCRdb's copy has only in-frame clones and leaves some out. The table records about 51,000 clones, about nine tenths of them present only once. V lost 5 bases, J lost 7 bases, and 18 bases lay in between. Germline V CDR1 and CDR2: SGHTA, FQGNSA. The CDR3 has 14 residues. The gene calls are TRBV7-2 and TRBJ2-7; D unclear. The sample comprised PBMCs. This TCR was recovered from a man over 45 with head and neck cancer. CDR3 loop: CASSQDGRPWEQYF. CDR3 DNA sequence: TGTGCCAGCAGCCAGGACGGACGGCCTTGGGAGCAGTACTTC.